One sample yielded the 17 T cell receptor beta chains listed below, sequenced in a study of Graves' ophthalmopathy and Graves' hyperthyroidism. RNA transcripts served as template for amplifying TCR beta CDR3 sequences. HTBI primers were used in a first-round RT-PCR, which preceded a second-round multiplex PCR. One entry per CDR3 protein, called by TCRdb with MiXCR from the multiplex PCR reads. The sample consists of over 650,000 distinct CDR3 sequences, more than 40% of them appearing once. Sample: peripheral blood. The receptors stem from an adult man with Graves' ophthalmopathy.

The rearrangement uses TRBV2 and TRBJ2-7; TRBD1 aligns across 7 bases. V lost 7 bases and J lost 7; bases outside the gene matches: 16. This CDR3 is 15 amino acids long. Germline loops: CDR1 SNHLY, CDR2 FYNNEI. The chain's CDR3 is CASTIRGYHTGEQYF. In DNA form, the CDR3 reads TGTGCCAGCACCATCAGGGGGTATCACACCGGGGAGCAGTACTTC. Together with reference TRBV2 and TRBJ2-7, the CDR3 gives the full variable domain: EPEVTQTPSHQVTQMGQEVILRCVPISNHLYFYWYRQILGQKVEFLVSFYNNEISEKSEIFDDQFSVERPDGSNFTLKIRSTKLEDSAMYFCASTIRGYHTGEQYFGPGTRLTVT.

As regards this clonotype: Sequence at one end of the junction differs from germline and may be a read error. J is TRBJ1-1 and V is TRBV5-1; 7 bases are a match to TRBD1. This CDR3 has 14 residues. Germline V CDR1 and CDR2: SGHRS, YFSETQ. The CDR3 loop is CASSLIQGGTEAFF. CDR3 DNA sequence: TGTGCCAGCAGCTTGATTCAGGGGGGCACTGAAGCTTTCTTT.

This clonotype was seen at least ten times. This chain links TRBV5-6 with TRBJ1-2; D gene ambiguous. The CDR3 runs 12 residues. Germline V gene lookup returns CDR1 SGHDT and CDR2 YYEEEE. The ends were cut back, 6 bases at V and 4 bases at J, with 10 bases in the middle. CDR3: CASTRRTYGYTF. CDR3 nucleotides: TGTGCCAGCACCCGGAGGACCTATGGCTACACCTTC.

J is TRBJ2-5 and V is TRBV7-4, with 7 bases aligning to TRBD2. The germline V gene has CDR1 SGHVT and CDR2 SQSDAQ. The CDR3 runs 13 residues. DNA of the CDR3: TGTGTCCGGACTAGTTTGGGCTGGAAGACCCAGTACTTC. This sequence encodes CVRTSLGWKTQYF.

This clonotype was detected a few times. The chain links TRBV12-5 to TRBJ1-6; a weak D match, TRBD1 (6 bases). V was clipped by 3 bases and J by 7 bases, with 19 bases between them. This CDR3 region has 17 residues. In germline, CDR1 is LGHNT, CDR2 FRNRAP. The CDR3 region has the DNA TGTGCTAGTGGTTTCTTCGGACAGTCCGATTCCAATTCACCCCTCCACTTT. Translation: CASGFFGQSDSNSPLHF.

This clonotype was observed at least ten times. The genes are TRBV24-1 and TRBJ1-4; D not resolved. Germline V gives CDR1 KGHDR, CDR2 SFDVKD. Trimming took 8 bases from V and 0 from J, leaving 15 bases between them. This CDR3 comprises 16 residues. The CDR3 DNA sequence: TGTGCCACCACGGTTTCGAAATTTGCAACTAATGAAAAACTGTTTTTT. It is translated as CATTVSKFATNEKLFF.

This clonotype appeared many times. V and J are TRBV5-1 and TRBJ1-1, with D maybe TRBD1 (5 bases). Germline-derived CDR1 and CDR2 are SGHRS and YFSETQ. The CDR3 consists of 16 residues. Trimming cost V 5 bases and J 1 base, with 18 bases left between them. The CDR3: CASRGGFGARNTEAFF. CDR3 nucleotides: TGCGCCAGCAGGGGCGGGTTTGGGGCACGGAACACTGAAGCTTTCTTT.

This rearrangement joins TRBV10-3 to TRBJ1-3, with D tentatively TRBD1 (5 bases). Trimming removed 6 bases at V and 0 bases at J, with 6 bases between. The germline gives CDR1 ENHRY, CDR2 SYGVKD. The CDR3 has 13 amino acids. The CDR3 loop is CAIRGGSGNTIYF. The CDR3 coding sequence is TGTGCCATCAGGGGGGGCTCTGGAAACACCATATATTTT.

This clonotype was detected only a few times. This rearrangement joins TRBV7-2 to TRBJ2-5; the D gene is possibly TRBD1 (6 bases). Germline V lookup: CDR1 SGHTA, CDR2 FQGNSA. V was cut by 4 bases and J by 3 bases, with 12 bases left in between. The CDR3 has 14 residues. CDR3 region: CASSSNAGEETQYF. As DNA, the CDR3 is TGTGCCAGCAGCTCCAACGCAGGGGAAGAGACCCAGTACTTC.

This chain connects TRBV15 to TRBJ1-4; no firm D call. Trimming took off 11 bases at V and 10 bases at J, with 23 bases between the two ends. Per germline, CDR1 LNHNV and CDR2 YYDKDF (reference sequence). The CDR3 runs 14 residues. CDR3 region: CAWREGPSGGKLFF. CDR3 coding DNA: TGTGCCTGGAGGGAAGGACCTTCGGGTGGAAAACTGTTTTTT.

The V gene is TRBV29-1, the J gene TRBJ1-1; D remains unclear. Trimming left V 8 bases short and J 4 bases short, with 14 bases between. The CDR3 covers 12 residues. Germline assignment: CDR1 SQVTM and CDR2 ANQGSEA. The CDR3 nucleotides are TGCAGCTTAGACTCGGGGAGCACTGAAGCTTTCTTT. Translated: CSLDSGSTEAFF.

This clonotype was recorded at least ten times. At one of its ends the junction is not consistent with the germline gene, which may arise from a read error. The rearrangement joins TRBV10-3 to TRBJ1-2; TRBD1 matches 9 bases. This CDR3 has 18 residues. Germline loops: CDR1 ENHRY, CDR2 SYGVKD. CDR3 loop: CASSYQETGGPFYYGYTF. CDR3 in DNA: TGTGCCAGCAGTTATCAAGAAACAGGGGGCCCCTTTTACTATGGCTACACCTTC.

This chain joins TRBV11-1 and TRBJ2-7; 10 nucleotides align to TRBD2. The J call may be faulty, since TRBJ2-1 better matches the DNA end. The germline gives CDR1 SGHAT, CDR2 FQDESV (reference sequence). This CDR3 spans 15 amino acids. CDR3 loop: CASSFSSGRASEQFF. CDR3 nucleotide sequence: TGTGCCAGCAGCTTCTCCAGCGGGAGGGCCAGTGAGCAGTTCTTC.

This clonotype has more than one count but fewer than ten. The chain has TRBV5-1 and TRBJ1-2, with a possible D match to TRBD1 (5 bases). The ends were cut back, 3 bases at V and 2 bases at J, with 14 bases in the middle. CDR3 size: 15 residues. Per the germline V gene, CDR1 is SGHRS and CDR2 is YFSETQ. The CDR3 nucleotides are TGCGCCAGCAGCTCCGGACAAGTGCTAAACTATGGCTACACCTTC. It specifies CASSSGQVLNYGYTF.

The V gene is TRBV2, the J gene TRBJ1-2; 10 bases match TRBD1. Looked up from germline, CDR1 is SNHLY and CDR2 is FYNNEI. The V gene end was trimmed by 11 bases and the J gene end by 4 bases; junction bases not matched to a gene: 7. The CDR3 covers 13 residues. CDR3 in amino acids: CAGTGVSLYGYTF. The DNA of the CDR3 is TGTGCCGGGACAGGGGTTAGCCTCTATGGCTACACCTTC.

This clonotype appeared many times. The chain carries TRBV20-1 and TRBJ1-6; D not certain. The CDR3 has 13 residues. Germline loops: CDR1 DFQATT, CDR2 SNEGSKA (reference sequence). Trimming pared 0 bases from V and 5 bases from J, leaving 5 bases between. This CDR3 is CSARDSNNSPLHF. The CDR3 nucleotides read TGCAGTGCTAGAGACAGCAATAATTCACCCCTCCACTTT.

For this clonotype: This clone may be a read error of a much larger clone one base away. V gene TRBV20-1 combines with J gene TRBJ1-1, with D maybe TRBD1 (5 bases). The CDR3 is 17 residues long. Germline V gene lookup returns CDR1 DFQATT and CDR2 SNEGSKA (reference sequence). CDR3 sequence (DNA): TGCAATGCTAGTCCCGTGCCGGGGCAGCTCATGAACACTGAAGCTTTCTTT. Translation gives CNASPVPGQLMNTEAFF.